This entry features one T cell receptor (beta chain) sequence. As yet, its antigen is unknown. Germline loops: CDR1 SEHNR, CDR2 FQNEAQ (reference sequence). V shed 5 bases and J 6 bases; nucleotides not matched to a gene: 14. The CDR3 runs to 18 residues. The sample originates from a study of T cells in Graves' hyperthyroidism and ophthalmopathy. General study findings and limits: The model anticipated ophthalmopathy a median about 7.1 months pre-onset.

Disease duration was under 3 months in the ophthalmopathy patients, who also had a Clinical Activity Score of at least 3 and a NOSPECS grade of at least 4. Orbital computed tomography, thyroid ultrasound, serum thyroxine and TRAb, and clinical symptoms together informed the diagnoses. Amplified regions were TCR beta CDR3 sequences from RNA transcripts. First-round RT-PCR targeting the TCR CDR3 was performed with the HTBI primer set. MiXCR was run by TCRdb on the multiplex PCR reads, yielding one entry per CDR3 protein. The sample shows hundreds of thousands of distinct CDR3 sequences, approximately 15% of them seen only once.

Sequences were obtained from blood. The TCR was taken from a woman between 35 and 50 years old with Graves' ophthalmopathy. The gene calls are TRBV7-9 and TRBJ2-1, with TRBD2 identical over 12 bases. The CDR3 DNA reads TGTGCCAGCAGCCCCACCCTAGGACTAGCGGGGAGTTTCAATGAGCAGTTCTTC. Its protein product is CASSPTLGLAGSFNEQFF.